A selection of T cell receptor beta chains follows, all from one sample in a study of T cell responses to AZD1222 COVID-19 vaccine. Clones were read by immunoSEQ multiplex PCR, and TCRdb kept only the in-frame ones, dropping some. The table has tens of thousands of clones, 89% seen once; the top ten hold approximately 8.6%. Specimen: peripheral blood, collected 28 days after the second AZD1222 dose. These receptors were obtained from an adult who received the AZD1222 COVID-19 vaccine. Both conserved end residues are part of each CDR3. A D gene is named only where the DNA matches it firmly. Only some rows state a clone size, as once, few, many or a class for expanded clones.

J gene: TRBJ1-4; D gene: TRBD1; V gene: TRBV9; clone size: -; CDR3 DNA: TGTGCCAGCAGCCCCCAACCCCCGACAGGGGTAGGCGAAAAACTGTTTTTT; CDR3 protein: CASSPQPPTGVGEKLFF
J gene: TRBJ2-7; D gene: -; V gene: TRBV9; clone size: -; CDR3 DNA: TGTGCCAGCAGCGTAGGGGCAGGGGGGTCCTACGAGCAGTACTTC; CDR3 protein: CASSVGAGGSYEQYF
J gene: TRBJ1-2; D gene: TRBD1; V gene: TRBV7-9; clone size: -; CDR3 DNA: TGTGCCAGCAGCGCCTACGTGGGACAGGGTAGTCACTATGGCTACACCTTC; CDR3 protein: CASSAYVGQGSHYGYTF
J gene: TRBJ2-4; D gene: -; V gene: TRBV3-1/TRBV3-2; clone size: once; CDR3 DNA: TGTGCCAGCAGCCAAGGAGATCTGGCGGGCAAAAACATTCAGTACTTC; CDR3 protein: CASSQGDLAGKNIQYF
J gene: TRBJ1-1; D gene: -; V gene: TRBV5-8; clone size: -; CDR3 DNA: TGTGCCAGCAGCTACCGATACACTGAAGCTTTCTTT; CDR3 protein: CASSYRYTEAFF
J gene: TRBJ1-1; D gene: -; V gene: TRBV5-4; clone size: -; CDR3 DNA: TGTGCCAGCAGCCGGGACGAGAACACTGAAGCTTTCTTT; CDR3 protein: CASSRDENTEAFF
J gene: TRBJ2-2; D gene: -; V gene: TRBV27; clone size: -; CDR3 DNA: TGTGCCAGCACCCGGAGTCCGGGCGGGGAGCTGTTTTTT; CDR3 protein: CASTRSPGGELFF
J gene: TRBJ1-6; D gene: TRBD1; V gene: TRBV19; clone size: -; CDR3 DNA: TGTGCCAGTAGTGCCCGGGACAGCCTCTCCTATAATTCACCCCTCCACTTT; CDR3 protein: CASSARDSLSYNSPLHF
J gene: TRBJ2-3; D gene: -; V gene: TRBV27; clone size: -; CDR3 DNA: TGTGCCAGCAGTTTAGCCGGGGCTGGCCCAGATACGCAGTATTTT; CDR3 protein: CASSLAGAGPDTQYF
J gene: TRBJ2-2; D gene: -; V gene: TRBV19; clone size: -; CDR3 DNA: TGTGCCACCCGCCGGAAATATGGCACCGGGGAGCTGTTTTTT; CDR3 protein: CATRRKYGTGELFF
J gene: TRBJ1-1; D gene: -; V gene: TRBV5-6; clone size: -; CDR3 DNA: TGTGCCAGCAGCGGAAGACCCTGGGGGACTGAAGCTTTCTTT; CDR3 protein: CASSGRPWGTEAFF
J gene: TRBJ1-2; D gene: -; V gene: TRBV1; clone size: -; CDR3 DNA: TGCACCAGCAGCCAATTCAGAGCCTCGTGCTACACCTTC; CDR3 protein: CTSSQFRASCYTF
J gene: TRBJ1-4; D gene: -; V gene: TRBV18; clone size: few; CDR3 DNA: TGTGCCAGCTCACCAGGGGGCAGAGGTGAAAAACTGTTTTTT; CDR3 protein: CASSPGGRGEKLFF
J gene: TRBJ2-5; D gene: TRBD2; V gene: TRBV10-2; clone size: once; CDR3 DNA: TGCGCCAGCTCGCTAGGACTAGCGGGTCGAGAGACCCAGTACTTC; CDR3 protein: CASSLGLAGRETQYF
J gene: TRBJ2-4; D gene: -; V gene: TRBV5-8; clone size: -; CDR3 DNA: TGTGCCAGCAGCCCACAGAAAAACATTCAGTACTTC; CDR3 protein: CASSPQKNIQYF
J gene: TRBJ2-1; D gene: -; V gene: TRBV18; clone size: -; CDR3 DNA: TGTGCCAGCTCACCAATGCCGGGACTCGGCTACAATGAGCAGTTCTTC; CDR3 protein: CASSPMPGLGYNEQFF
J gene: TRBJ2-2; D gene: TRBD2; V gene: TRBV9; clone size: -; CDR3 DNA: TGTGCCAGCAGCGGATGGGGGGGAGTGAACACCGGGGAGCTGTTTTTT; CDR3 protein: CASSGWGGVNTGELFF
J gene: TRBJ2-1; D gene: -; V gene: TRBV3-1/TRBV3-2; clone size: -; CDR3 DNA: TGTGCCAGCAGCCAAGTAGGGCTCGGGCAGGCGAGCTCCTACAATGAGCAGTTCTTC; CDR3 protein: CASSQVGLGQASSYNEQFF
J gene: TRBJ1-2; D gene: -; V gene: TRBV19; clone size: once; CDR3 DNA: TGTGCCAGTAGTCAGCACCAGACAGGATTTAGAAACTATGGCTACACCTTC; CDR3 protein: CASSQHQTGFRNYGYTF
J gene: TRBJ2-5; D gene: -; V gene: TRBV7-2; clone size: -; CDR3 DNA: TGTGCCAGCAGCCCTAGTGGGGCACAAGAGACCCAGTACTTC; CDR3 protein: CASSPSGAQETQYF
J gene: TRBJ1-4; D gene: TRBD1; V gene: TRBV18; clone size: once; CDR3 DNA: TGTGCCAGCTCTGCCGGGACAGGGGGAGAAAAACTGTTTTTT; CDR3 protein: CASSAGTGGEKLFF
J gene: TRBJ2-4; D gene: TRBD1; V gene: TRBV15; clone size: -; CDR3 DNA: TGTGCCACCAGATCAGGGGGCATCGACATTCAGTACTTC; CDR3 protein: CATRSGGIDIQYF
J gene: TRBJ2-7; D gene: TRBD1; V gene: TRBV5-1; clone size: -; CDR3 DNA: TGCGCCAGCAGCTGGGGGACAGGATGGGCCTACGAGCAGTACTTC; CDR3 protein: CASSWGTGWAYEQYF
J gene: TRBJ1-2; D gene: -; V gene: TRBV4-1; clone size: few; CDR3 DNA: TGCGCCAGCAGCCAAGAAGGTCGTGGGGCGCACGCCATTTTC; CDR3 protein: CASSQEGRGAHAIF